This TCR beta chain emerged from a study of T cell responses to AZD1222 COVID-19 vaccine. On the study more broadly: Recipients boosted at about 4 weeks or about 12 weeks are pooled. Study-wide results and limits: The donors showed a predominance of white British ancestry and of females, with possible underestimation of clonal diversity. Repertoires in all cases were sampled only once the peak T cell response had passed. The reported proportion of spike-specific TCRs targeting unmutated variant regions was nearly half.

Germline V CDR1 and CDR2: SGHNT, YENEEA. V was shortened by 0 bases and J by 0 bases, with 12 bases between the two germline ends. This CDR3 has 18 amino acids. On this clone itself: Its antigen remains unidentified.

The repertoire was sequenced with immunoSEQ multiplex PCR; TCRdb's copy has only in-frame clones and lacks some. The sample holds 95,000 to 110,000 clones, about nine tenths seen once. This clonotype was obtained from an adult in good health. The specimen was peripheral blood, collected on day 0 of AZD1222 vaccination. V is TRBV11-3 and J is TRBJ1-6, with D possibly matching TRBD1 (5 bases). The CDR3 region has the DNA TGTGCCAGCAGCTTAGAACTACAGGTGAGCTCCTATAATTCACCCCTCCACTTT. Protein product: CASSLELQVSSYNSPLHF.